This TCR beta chain was documented in a study of shared clonotypes between healthy human individuals. In germline, CDR1 is LGHNA, CDR2 YNFKEQ. Trimming at V came to 4 bases and at J to 7 bases, leaving 12 bases not matched to a gene. The CDR3 has 17 amino acids. Sequencing used immunoSEQ multiplex PCR; TCRdb keeps in-frame clones, though not all of them. The sample shows roughly 590,000 clones, just under 97% of them seen only once. The naive CD8 fraction comprised CD45RO-negative cells positively selected for CCR7 and excluded terminally differentiated effector memory CD45RA+ cells. Every contributor of samples was a Caucasian grown-up residing in Nashville, Tennessee.

The chain employs TRBV4-2 and TRBJ2-1; TRBD2 matches 11 bases. The source material was naive CD8+ T cells sorted from blood. The TCR was taken from a woman aged 25 to 39 in good health. The CDR3 region has the DNA TGTGCCAGCAGCCCACTAGCGGGGGCTTTAATGGGGAATGAGCAGTTCTTC. It translates to CASSPLAGALMGNEQFF.